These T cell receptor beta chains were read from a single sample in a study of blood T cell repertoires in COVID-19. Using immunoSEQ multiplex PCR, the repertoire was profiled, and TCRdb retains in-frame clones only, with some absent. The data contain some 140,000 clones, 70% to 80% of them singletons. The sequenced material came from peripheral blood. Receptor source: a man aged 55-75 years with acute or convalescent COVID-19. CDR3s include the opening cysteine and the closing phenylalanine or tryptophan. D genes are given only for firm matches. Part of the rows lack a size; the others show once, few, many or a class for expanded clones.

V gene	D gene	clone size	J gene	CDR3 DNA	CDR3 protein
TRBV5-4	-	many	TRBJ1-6	TGTGCCAGCAGCTTGCAACTCGGAGGGAGCTCACCCCTCCACTTT	CASSLQLGGSSPLHF
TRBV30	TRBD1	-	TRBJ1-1	TGTGCCTGGCAGGGGGGAACTGAAGCTTTCTTT	CAWQGGTEAFF
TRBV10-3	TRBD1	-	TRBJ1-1	TGTGCCATCAGTCCGACAGGGGTGGGTACTGAAGCTTTCTTT	CAISPTGVGTEAFF
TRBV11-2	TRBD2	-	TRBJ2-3	TGTGCCAGCAGCTTCCGGCTAGCGGGAGCCGGCACAGATACGCAGTATTTT	CASSFRLAGAGTDTQYF
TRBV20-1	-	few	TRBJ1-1	TGCAGTGCGCACACAGGCACTGAAGCTTTCTTT	CSAHTGTEAFF
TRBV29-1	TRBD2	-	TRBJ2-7	TGCAGCGTCGCTATGACTAGCGGCGGATCCGAGCAGTACTTC	CSVAMTSGGSEQYF
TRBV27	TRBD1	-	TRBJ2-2	TGTGCCAGCAGTACTCCGGGACAGGGGGCCGGGGAGCTGTTTTTT	CASSTPGQGAGELFF
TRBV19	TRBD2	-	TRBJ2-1	TGTGCCAGTACTAGGGGAGGGCTAGCGGGTCAGAATGAGCAGTTCTTC	CASTRGGLAGQNEQFF
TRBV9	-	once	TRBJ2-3	TGTGCCAGCAGCGTAGACTTGTACACAGATACGCAGTATTTT	CASSVDLYTDTQYF
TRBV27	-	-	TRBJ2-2	TGTGCCAGCAGTTCTCGACCTCGACTCGGGGAGCTGTTTTTT	CASSSRPRLGELFF
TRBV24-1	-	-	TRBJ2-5	TGTGCCACCAGTGATCGGTCGACAGTCTCGGGCCAAGAGACCCAGTACTTC	CATSDRSTVSGQETQYF
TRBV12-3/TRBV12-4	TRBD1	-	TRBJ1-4	TGTGCCAGCAGGCTAGGGACAGGCGAAAAACTGTTTTTT	CASRLGTGEKLFF
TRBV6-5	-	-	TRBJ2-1	TGTGCCAGCGGGGATTGGGAGGAGCAGTTCTTC	CASGDWEEQFF
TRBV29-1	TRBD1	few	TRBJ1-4	TGCAGCGTTGAAGACAGGGGGCTAGAAAAACTGTTTTTT	CSVEDRGLEKLFF
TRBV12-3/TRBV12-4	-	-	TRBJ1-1	TGTGCCAGCAGTTTGGAGTTGAACACTGAAGCTTTCTTT	CASSLELNTEAFF
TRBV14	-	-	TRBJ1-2	TGTGCCAGCAGCTTTGGGGGGACTAACTATGGCTACACCTTC	CASSFGGTNYGYTF
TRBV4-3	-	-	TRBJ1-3	TGCGCCAGCAGCCAAGGCGGGTACAGCCCAAACACCATATATTTT	CASSQGGYSPNTIYF
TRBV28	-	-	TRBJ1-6	TGTGCCAGCAGTTCCCCAACTGGGCCATCTCCCCTCCACTTT	CASSSPTGPSPLHF
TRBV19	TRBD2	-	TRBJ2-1	TGTGCCAGTAGTAGCATTAGCGGGAGGGTGTTCTACAATGAGCAGTTCTTC	CASSSISGRVFYNEQFF
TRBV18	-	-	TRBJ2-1	TGTGCCAGCACGGGACTCTTGGTCCATGAGCAGTTCTTC	CASTGLLVHEQFF
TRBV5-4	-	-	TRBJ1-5	TGTGCCAGCAGCTTGGACCCAGGGATGGAGCCCCAGCATTTT	CASSLDPGMEPQHF
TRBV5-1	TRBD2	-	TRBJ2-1	TGCGCCAGCAGCCCAGACCGGGAGGATGAGCAGTTCTTC	CASSPDREDEQFF